This is a list of T cell receptor beta chains from one sample in a study of blood T cell repertoires in COVID-19. Profiling relied on immunoSEQ multiplex PCR, and the TCRdb table lists in-frame clones only, not all of them. The sample records roughly 63,000 clones, around 91% being singletons. The material sequenced was peripheral blood. Every receptor here comes from a man aged 50-60 years with acute or convalescent COVID-19. CDR3s include the opening cysteine and the closing phenylalanine or tryptophan. A D gene is named only where the DNA matches it firmly. Clone size is not always given. Where it is, it says once, few, many or a class for expanded clones.

D	size	J	V	DNA	CDR3
TRBD1	once	TRBJ1-2	TRBV30	TGTGCCTGGAGACAGGGGTTATTATCGATGTTTGGCTACACCTTC	CAWRQGLLSMFGYTF
TRBD1	once	TRBJ2-2	TRBV27	TGTGCCAGCAGTTTATTGGGGACAGGGGGTCGGGAGCTGTTTTTT	CASSLLGTGGRELFF
TRBD2	-	TRBJ2-2	TRBV28	TGTGCCAGCCATCGAGCGGGAGGACTAGGTGGAGCCGGGGAGCTGTTTTTT	CASHRAGGLGGAGELFF
-	once	TRBJ2-1	TRBV6-5	TGTGCCAGCAGTCCCCTCGACAGAATATACAATGAGCAGTTCTTC	CASSPLDRIYNEQFF
-	-	TRBJ1-2	TRBV5-1	TGCGCCAGCAGCTTGGTATCGCAGGAGGTCTATGGCTACACCTTC	CASSLVSQEVYGYTF
TRBD2	-	TRBJ2-7	TRBV5-4	TGTGCCAGCAGTTTCGGGGGTGCGGGAGTCATCGAGCAGTACTTC	CASSFGGAGVIEQYF
-	-	TRBJ1-1	TRBV5-1	TGCGCCAGCGGCGGGAGTACTGAAGCTTTCTTT	CASGGSTEAFF
-	-	TRBJ1-2	TRBV11-2	TGTGCCAGCAGTTTCCAAGGGAGTGGCTACACCTTC	CASSFQGSGYTF
-	-	TRBJ2-6	TRBV6-1	TGTGCCAGCAGTGTCACTCGCCGGGAAATTGGGGCCAACGTCCTGACTTTC	CASSVTRREIGANVLTF
-	-	TRBJ1-4	TRBV5-8	TGTGCCAGCAGCCCAGGGAATGGGCATGGTGAAAAACTGTTTTTT	CASSPGNGHGEKLFF
TRBD1	-	TRBJ1-2	TRBV28	TGTGCCAGCATTAACAGGGGGCCTAACTATGGCTACACCTTC	CASINRGPNYGYTF
-	once	TRBJ2-5	TRBV11-3	TGTGCCAGCAGCCCTGCGGCGGTTCAAGAGACCCAGTACTTC	CASSPAAVQETQYF
-	-	TRBJ1-6	TRBV3-1/TRBV3-2	TGTGCCAGCAGCCGACCGACTGGTGGTTCACCCCTCCACTTT	CASSRPTGGSPLHF
-	few	TRBJ2-1	TRBV6-4	TGTGCCAGCAGCAAAGTAACGGGAGAGCCCCACGATGAGCAGTTCTTC	CASSKVTGEPHDEQFF
TRBD2	-	TRBJ2-1	TRBV27	TGTGCCAGCACTGGACTAGCGGGAATACCCCTCCTAAACAATGAGCAGTTCTTC	CASTGLAGIPLLNNEQFF
TRBD1	-	TRBJ1-2	TRBV11-2	TGTGCCAGCAGCCCAGACAGGGGATTATTTTATGGCTACACCTTC	CASSPDRGLFYGYTF
TRBD1	-	TRBJ1-2	TRBV4-1	TGCGCCAGCGCACAGGGGGAAGAGGTGTATGGCTACACCTTC	CASAQGEEVYGYTF
-	-	TRBJ1-2	TRBV28	TGTGCCAGCACTGAGCGAGCCAACTATGGCTACACCTTC	CASTERANYGYTF
TRBD1	-	TRBJ2-1	TRBV12-5	TGTGCTAGTGGTTACCCGACAGGGTACAATGAGCAGTTCTTC	CASGYPTGYNEQFF
-	-	TRBJ2-3	TRBV7-2	TGTGCCAGCAGCCTCGACTATACCAGATATACGCAGTATTTT	CASSLDYTRYTQYF
-	once	TRBJ2-2	TRBV11-3	TGTGCCAGCACCAAACGCCGGGGGGCGGGCACCGGGGAGCTGTTTTTT	CASTKRRGAGTGELFF
-	-	TRBJ1-1	TRBV11-3	TGTGCCAGCAGCGCTACAGTGAACACTGAAGCTTTCTTT	CASSATVNTEAFF
TRBD2	-	TRBJ2-7	TRBV2	TGTGCCAGCAGTGCTACTAGCGGGGCTTACGAGCAGTACTTC	CASSATSGAYEQYF
TRBD1	-	TRBJ2-7	TRBV28	TGTGCCAGCACCTCCCGGGACAGGGGCTTGCACGAGCAGTACTTC	CASTSRDRGLHEQYF
TRBD2	-	TRBJ2-1	TRBV29-1	TGCAGCGTTGCCCCCCTTTTCTTAGCGGGACAGCAGTTCTTC	CSVAPLFLAGQQFF
-	-	TRBJ2-4	TRBV18	TGTGCCAGCTCACCCGGGCAGGGAAGGGCCAAAAACATTCAGTACTTC	CASSPGQGRAKNIQYF
TRBD2	few	TRBJ2-7	TRBV5-4	TGTGCCAGCAGCATCTTTAGCGGGACCGAGCAGTACTTC	CASSIFSGTEQYF
-	-	TRBJ1-1	TRBV21-1	TGTGCCGGAACCAGGGTGAACACTGAAGCTTTCTTT	CAGTRVNTEAFF
-	-	TRBJ1-4	TRBV5-1	TGCGCCAGCAGCTTGGCCGGGGGAGATGAAAAACTGTTTTTT	CASSLAGGDEKLFF
TRBD2	-	TRBJ2-2	TRBV6-2/TRBV6-3	TGTGCCAGCAGCTTAAGCCGGGAGGGGTCCGGGGAGCTGTTTTTT	CASSLSREGSGELFF
-	-	TRBJ2-3	TRBV30	TGTGCCTGGGTAGCGTTAAGCACAGATACGCAGTATTTT	CAWVALSTDTQYF
TRBD1	-	TRBJ2-7	TRBV5-1	TGCGCCAGCAGCTCGGGGACAGGGGGTTTCGAGCAGTACTTC	CASSSGTGGFEQYF
TRBD1	-	TRBJ2-5	TRBV5-6	TGTGCCAGCAGCTTGGAGTGGTCCAGGGGGCGCAGCCAAGAGACCCAGTACTTC	CASSLEWSRGRSQETQYF
-	-	TRBJ2-3	TRBV7-6	TGTGCCAGCAGCTTCGGGTACGAAACCATCAGCACAGATACGCAGTATTTT	CASSFGYETISTDTQYF